The 11 T cell receptor beta chains presented below share a single source sample, sequenced in a study of response to subunit inactivated influenza vaccine. TCRdb passed the RT-PCR reads through MiXCR, listing each CDR3 protein once. The sample consists of about 570,000 distinct CDR3 sequences, 11% of them appearing once. These data are also associated with another study on T cells expressing NK-cell markers. As that study records: The TCR beta cDNA came from 5'RACE template switching with UMIs.

Sequenced here: PBMCs from blood, sampled on the day of vaccination. These receptors came from a man aged 45-60 years who received an inactivated influenza vaccine.

This clonotype has ten or more counts. The chain joins TRBV9 to TRBJ1-6; unclear D gene. V was pared by 4 bases and J by 9 bases, with 11 bases between. Germline V gene lookup returns CDR1 SGDLS and CDR2 YYNGEE. This CDR3 has 13 residues. CDR3 bases: TGTGCCAGCAGCCTCCGTCGGAGTTCACCCCTCCACTTT. Amino acids: CASSLRRSSPLHF.

This sequence joins TRBV10-3 and TRBJ2-7; TRBD2 aligns across 10 bases. The CDR3 covers 17 residues. CDR1 and CDR2 (germline): ENHRY, SYGVKD. V shed 3 bases and J 2 bases; nucleotides not matched to a gene: 10. CDR3 nucleotides: TGTGCCATCAGTGAAGAACGATTCGGGACTAGCGCCTACGAGCAGTACTTC. It is translated as CAISEERFGTSAYEQYF.

This clonotype was counted only a few times. The chain recombines TRBV4-3 with TRBJ2-4; 9 nucleotides align to TRBD2. The CDR3 covers 15 residues. Losses at the gene ends were 0 bases for V and 8 bases for J; bases not matched to a gene: 5. CDR1 and CDR2 from the germline V gene are LGHNA and YSLEER. The CDR3 DNA sequence: TGCGCCAGCAGCCAAGATGCTAGCGGGAAGGACATTCAGTACTTC. Protein: CASSQDASGKDIQYF.

V gene TRBV4-3 combines with J gene TRBJ1-1; possibly TRBD1 for D (5 bases). Trimming stripped 6 bases from V and 4 bases from J, with 12 bases between. CDR1 and CDR2 (germline): LGHNA, YSLEER. This CDR3 is built from 13 residues. CDR3 sequence (DNA): TGCGCCAGCAGTCTCGGGGCGGTCACTGAAGCTTTCTTT. As protein: CASSLGAVTEAFF.

This chain connects TRBV7-6 to TRBJ1-6; 9 nucleotides align to TRBD1. The germline V gene encodes CDR1 SGHVS and CDR2 FNYEAQ. The CDR3 is 14 amino acids. V shed 4 bases and J 9 bases; nucleotides not matched to a gene: 4. The CDR3: CASSSGTGFSPLHF. In DNA form, the CDR3 reads TGTGCCAGCAGCTCCGGGACAGGGTTTTCACCCCTCCACTTT.

In this sample, this clonotype turned up a few times. The chain joins TRBV2 to TRBJ1-1; weak D call: TRBD1 (5 bases). Trimming removed 4 bases at V and 6 bases at J, with 9 bases between. The CDR3 sequence is 12 residues long. Germline CDR1 SNHLY, CDR2 FYNNEI. CDR3 sequence reads: CASSVGGAEAFF. Here the CDR3 DNA reads TGTGCCAGCAGTGTTGGAGGGGCTGAAGCTTTCTTT. Looking up the rest from reference TRBV2 and TRBJ1-1 gives the full variable domain: EPEVTQTPSHQVTQMGQEVILRCVPISNHLYFYWYRQILGQKVEFLVSFYNNEISEKSEIFDDQFSVERPDGSNFTLKIRSTKLEDSAMYFCASSVGGAEAFFGQGTRLTVV.

Only a few counts were recorded for this clonotype. The chain employs TRBV5-1 and TRBJ2-7; perhaps TRBD1 as D (6 bases). This CDR3 has 15 residues. V was trimmed by 0 bases and J by 2 bases, leaving 12 bases between them. CDR1 is SGHRS, CDR2 YFSETQ, per germline. CDR3 bases: TGCGCCAGCAGCTTGGATGGGGACAAAACCTACGAGCAGTACTTC. Amino acids: CASSLDGDKTYEQYF.

This clonotype was detected only a few times. V gene TRBV5-1 combines with J gene TRBJ2-1; 10 nucleotides align to TRBD2. Looked up from germline, CDR1 is SGHRS and CDR2 is YFSETQ. The CDR3 length is 15 residues. V shed 3 bases, J shed 7 bases, and the junction held 7 bases outside the gene matches. The chain's CDR3 is CASSYASGRVNEQFF. Here the CDR3 DNA reads TGCGCCAGCAGCTACGCTAGCGGGAGAGTGAATGAGCAGTTCTTC. Complete variable domain (other parts from reference TRBV5-1 and TRBJ2-1): KAGVTQTPRYLIKTRGQQVTLSCSPISGHRSVSWYQQTPGQGLQFLFEYFSETQRNKGNFPGRFSGRQFSNSRSEMNVSTLELGDSALYLCASSYASGRVNEQFFGPGTRLTVL.

V usage is TRBV7-9 and J usage is TRBJ2-7; D uncertain. The CDR3 is 13 residues long. The V and J ends lost 6 bases and 3 bases respectively, with 12 bases between them. From germline, CDR1 is SEHNR and CDR2 FQNEAQ (reference sequence). CDR3 sequence: CASSFTWGYEQYF. The CDR3 DNA sequence: TGTGCCAGCAGTTTTACCTGGGGCTACGAGCAGTACTTC.

The V call is TRBV29-1, the J call TRBJ2-1; TRBD1 aligns across 10 bases. Germline values: CDR1 SQVTM, CDR2 ANQGSEA. Germline trimming cut 8 bases from V and 9 bases from J; bases unmatched to any gene: 10. This CDR3 spans 13 amino acids. The CDR3 reads CSFGRDRGTEQFF. The CDR3 coding sequence is TGCAGCTTTGGGAGGGACAGGGGAACTGAGCAGTTCTTC.

This clonotype was counted at least ten times. The chain links TRBV5-5 to TRBJ2-2; 7 bases fit TRBD2. V trimming: 4 bases; J trimming: 5 bases; junction bases outside the gene matches: 11. Looked up from germline, CDR1 is SGHKS and CDR2 is YYEKEE (reference sequence). This CDR3 is 16 amino acids long. The CDR3 DNA follows: TGTGCCAGCAGCCCCCGACAAGCGGGAAGTACCGGGGAGCTGTTTTTT. Protein sequence: CASSPRQAGSTGELFF.